Listed below are T cell receptor beta chains from one sample, sequenced in a study of cytomegalovirus exposure and HLA in healthy donors. Clones were read by immunoSEQ multiplex PCR, and TCRdb kept only the in-frame ones, dropping some. This table has 250,000 to 350,000 clones, roughly 70% appearing once. Sequences were obtained from PBMCs. Every receptor here comes from a female donor in good health and CMV-seronegative. CDR3s include the opening cysteine and the closing phenylalanine or tryptophan. D genes are given only for firm matches. Clone size appears in some rows only: once, few, many, or a class for an expanded clone.

TRBJ2-5 - TRBV29-1 TRBD2 TGCAGCGCCCGAGGTAGCGGGAGTTCGGAGACCCAGTACTTC CSARGSGSSETQYF
TRBJ2-3 - TRBV9 TRBD2 TGTGCCAGCAGCAGGGCGGGACTAGCGGGAGGGCCGAGCACAGATACGCAGTATTTT CASSRAGLAGGPSTDTQYF
TRBJ2-2 few TRBV6-5 - TGTGCCAGCAGTTACTCATGGCCGATTAACACCGGGGAGCTGTTTTTT CASSYSWPINTGELFF
TRBJ1-2 - TRBV6-1 TRBD1 TGTGCCAGCAGTTATCAGGGACAGTCTAGAGACTACACCTTC CASSYQGQSRDYTF
TRBJ2-7 - TRBV5-6 - TGTGCCAGCAGCGGGGGGTGGGGCGCGATAGGGGAGCAGTACTTC CASSGGWGAIGEQYF
TRBJ2-7 - TRBV10-3 TRBD1 TGTGCCATCAGTGCCCCGACAGGGGCCGGCGAGCAGTACTTC CAISAPTGAGEQYF
TRBJ2-1 - TRBV15 TRBD2 TGTGCCACCAGCGGCCTGCGACTAGCGGGAGGGCCAGGGTCCTACAATGAGCAGTTCTTC CATSGLRLAGGPGSYNEQFF
TRBJ1-4 - TRBV7-9 - TGTGCCAGCAGCTTAAGTGGCAGTTCCAATGAAAAACTGTTTTTT CASSLSGSSNEKLFF
TRBJ2-1 few TRBV29-1 - TGCAGCGTTGACCAGGGTGCACTGGAGCAGTTCTTC CSVDQGALEQFF
TRBJ1-5 - TRBV10-3 TRBD1 TGTGCCATCAGTGGACAGGGCCTCAATCAGCCCCAGCATTTT CAISGQGLNQPQHF
TRBJ1-1 - TRBV7-9 - TGTGCCAGCAGCCGGACTTTGGGCACTGAAGCTTTCTTT CASSRTLGTEAFF
TRBJ2-1 - TRBV16 TRBD2 TGTGCCAGCAGCCAATCTTGGACTAGCGGGAGTAATGAGCAGTTCTTC CASSQSWTSGSNEQFF
TRBJ2-7 once TRBV11-3 TRBD2 TGTGCCAGCAGCCTTCTAGCGGGAGCGCCCTACGAGCAGTACTTC CASSLLAGAPYEQYF
TRBJ1-3 once TRBV4-1 - TGCGCCAGCAGCCATCAGACATTAGCTGGAAACACCATATATTTT CASSHQTLAGNTIYF
TRBJ1-2 - TRBV5-6 TRBD1 TGTGCCAGCAGCCCCCTGACAGGGGACTATGGCTACACCTTC CASSPLTGDYGYTF
TRBJ2-7 once TRBV5-4 TRBD2 TGTGCCAGCAGCCCGGAGGCCGCAACTAGCGGGAGAGGTGGGCAGTACTTC CASSPEAATSGRGGQYF
TRBJ1-1 - TRBV14 TRBD1 TGTGCCAGCAGCCAAGATGGGGACAGACTTGAAGCTTTCTTT CASSQDGDRLEAFF
TRBJ2-1 - TRBV7-3 TRBD2 TGTGCCAGCAGCTTAGAGTCTAGCGGCCACAATGAGCAGTTCTTC CASSLESSGHNEQFF
TRBJ1-6 few TRBV7-6 - TGTGCCAGCAGCCTCATGACAGGCAATAATTCACCCCTCCACTTT CASSLMTGNNSPLHF
TRBJ2-7 - TRBV10-1 - TGCGCCAGCAGTGAGTCGCAGATCTACGAGCAGTACTTC CASSESQIYEQYF
TRBJ1-4 few TRBV28 - TGTGCCAGCCGGGACTCTATTGGTGAAAAACTGTTTTTT CASRDSIGEKLFF
TRBJ1-1 - TRBV5-6 TRBD1 TGTGCCAGCAGCCGAAGAGGGACAGGGGGCGCGGGGACTGAGGCTTTCTTT CASSRRGTGGAGTEAFF
TRBJ2-2 - TRBV19 TRBD2 TGTGCCAGTAGTATGAGGACTAGCGCCGCCTGGGAGCTGTTTTTT CASSMRTSAAWELFF
TRBJ2-1 - TRBV4-2 - TGTGCCAGCAGCCAAGATCGGGGAAATTACAATGAGCAGTTCTTC CASSQDRGNYNEQFF